These 24 T cell receptor beta chains were sequenced from one sample in a study of cytomegalovirus exposure and HLA in healthy donors. Primers: 60 Vbeta forward and 13 Jbeta reverse. This table comes from immunoSEQ multiplex PCR, and its TCRdb copy is limited to in-frame clones, with some not included. The repertoire holds around 160,000 clones, with roughly four fifths as singletons. Sequences were obtained from PBMCs. The receptors derive from a woman in her 40s in good health and CMV-seronegative.

The gene calls are TRBV11-2 and TRBJ2-7; TRBD2 is a possible D gene (5 bases). Trimming stripped 3 bases from V and 5 bases from J, with 8 bases between. CDR1 SGHAT and CDR2 FQNNGV come from the germline V gene. This CDR3 has 12 residues. The CDR3 DNA sequence: TGTGCCAGCAGCTTTGTGGGAGACGAGCAGTACTTC. Its protein product is CASSFVGDEQYF.

The sample holds a few counts of this clone. The chain combines TRBV28 with TRBJ2-2; 10 nucleotides align to TRBD1. This CDR3 comprises 16 residues. The germline V gene encodes CDR1 MDHEN and CDR2 SYDVKM. V shed 4 bases and J 4 bases; nucleotides not matched to a gene: 6. CDR3 region: CASSSPGQGFTGELFF. In DNA form, the CDR3 reads TGTGCCAGCAGTTCCCCGGGACAGGGGTTCACCGGGGAGCTGTTTTTT.

The chain employs TRBV11-2 and TRBJ1-1; TRBD1 matches at 8 bases. The CDR3 contains 15 residues. V lost 5 bases to trimming and J lost 0 bases; unmatched junction nucleotides: 5. Germline values: CDR1 SGHAT, CDR2 FQNNGV. The CDR3 DNA reads as TGTGCCAGCAGCACTTACAGGGGGGTGAACACTGAAGCTTTCTTT. It specifies CASSTYRGVNTEAFF.

This clone was recorded a few times. The chain uses TRBV10-3 and TRBJ1-4; 11 bases fit TRBD1. Germline V gene data show CDR1 as ENHRY and CDR2 as SYGVKD. V was pared by 6 bases and J by 4 bases, with 7 bases of the junction left unmatched. The CDR3 sequence is 16 residues long. The CDR3 loop reads CAISRDRGNLNEKLFF. The CDR3 DNA follows: TGTGCCATCAGCCGGGACAGGGGGAACCTTAATGAAAAACTGTTTTTT.

The rearrangement joins TRBV28 to TRBJ1-1; D is uncertain. Trimming stripped 1 base from V and 7 bases from J, with 16 bases between. Germline CDR1 MDHEN, CDR2 SYDVKM. This CDR3 has 15 residues. Here the CDR3 reads CASSLFLLGDLEAFF. DNA for the CDR3: TGTGCCAGCAGTTTATTCTTGCTAGGAGATCTTGAAGCTTTCTTT.

The chain links TRBV6-1 to TRBJ2-7; 7 bases are shared with TRBD1. Germline-derived CDR1 and CDR2 are MNHNS and SASEGT. The CDR3 is 15 amino acids. The V and J ends lost 6 bases and 1 base, in that order; junction bases with no gene match: 9. As DNA, the CDR3 is TGTGCCAGCAGCACAACCGGGACAGCGTCCTACGAGCAGTACTTC. Its protein is CASSTTGTASYEQYF.

This chain connects TRBV7-9 to TRBJ2-1; the D gene is possibly TRBD1 (8 bases). CDR1 and CDR2 from the germline V gene are SEHNR and FQNEAQ (reference sequence). V lost 0 bases to trimming and J lost 2 bases, with 14 bases between them. This CDR3 has 17 residues. The chain's CDR3 is CASSLAWTGTTYNEQFF. DNA for the CDR3: TGTGCCAGCAGCTTAGCCTGGACAGGGACTACCTACAATGAGCAGTTCTTC. The full variable domain, completed using reference TRBV7-9 and TRBJ2-1, is DTGVSQNPRHKITKRGQNVTFRCDPISEHNRLYWYRQTLGQGPEFLTYFQNEAQLEKSRLLSDRFSAERPKGSFSTLEIQRTEQGDSAMYLCASSLAWTGTTYNEQFFGPGTRLTVL.

V usage is TRBV25-1 and J usage is TRBJ2-1; D is possibly TRBD2 (5 bases). The CDR3 contains 15 residues. In germline, CDR1 is MGHDK, CDR2 SYGVNS. V dropped 3 bases and J dropped 7 bases, with 16 bases sitting between them. DNA of the CDR3: TGTGCCAGCAGTGAGGCACTCTGGACTCGGAATGAGCAGTTCTTC. Amino acid sequence: CASSEALWTRNEQFF.

The rearrangement joins TRBV6-4 to TRBJ2-1, with a tentative D call TRBD1 (6 bases). The V and J ends lost 6 bases and 8 bases respectively, with 14 bases between them. This CDR3 has 13 residues. CDR1 is MRHNA and CDR2 is SNTAGT in the germline V gene. Here the CDR3 DNA reads TGTGCCAGCAGCAACAGGGTGGGGCATGAGCAGTTCTTC. As protein: CASSNRVGHEQFF.

This clone came up a few times. This sequence joins TRBV30 and TRBJ1-1; D gene unclear. CDR1 GTSNPN and CDR2 SVGIG come from the germline V gene (reference sequence). V shed 0 bases and J shed 7 bases, with 9 bases lying between them. The CDR3 contains 12 residues. CDR3 nucleotides: TGTGCCTGGAGTGTACTTACCATTGAAGCTTTCTTT. It codes for CAWSVLTIEAFF.

This rearrangement joins TRBV6-5 to TRBJ1-3; D is possibly TRBD1 (5 bases). Germline V CDR1 and CDR2: MNHEY, SVGAGI. V was shortened by 7 bases and J by 0 bases, with 10 bases between the two germline ends. The CDR3 runs 14 residues. The CDR3 sequence is CASKRGDSGNTIYF. In DNA, the CDR3 is TGTGCCAGCAAACGGGGGGACTCTGGAAACACCATATATTTT.

The chain joins TRBV5-1 to TRBJ1-1, with D possibly being TRBD1 (5 bases). V lost 1 base, J lost 1 base, and 8 bases lay in between. Germline CDR1 and CDR2: SGHRS and YFSETQ. The CDR3 is 14 residues long. CDR3 bases: TGCGCCAGCAGCTTGCAAGGACAGAACACTGAAGCTTTCTTT. Translating it yields CASSLQGQNTEAFF.

There are a few counts of this clone. This chain connects TRBV5-1 to TRBJ2-1, with TRBD2 matching 13 bases. The CDR3 is 15 residues long. V trimming: 3 bases; J trimming: 7 bases; junction bases outside the gene matches: 4. Germline V gene lookup returns CDR1 SGHRS and CDR2 YFSETQ. The CDR3 DNA follows: TGCGCCAGCAGCTCTCGGACTAGCGGGAGAAATGAGCAGTTCTTC. It specifies CASSSRTSGRNEQFF.

This clone was recorded a few times. The gene calls are TRBV19 and TRBJ2-5; TRBD1 matches at 9 bases. The CDR3 covers 13 residues. Germline CDR1 and CDR2: LNHDA and SQIVND (reference sequence). V trimming: 7 bases; J trimming: 4 bases; junction bases outside the gene matches: 4. For the CDR3, the DNA is TGTGCCAGTACTGGGGACAGGGTAGAGACCCAGTACTTC. Its translation: CASTGDRVETQYF.

The chain employs TRBV1 and TRBJ2-1; the table's D call TRBD2 went unverified against the DNA. TRBV1 is a pseudogene locus. This CDR3 has 16 amino acids. CDR3 bases: TGCACCAGCAGCCAACCGGGACTGCGGGCTGTCAATGAGCAGTTCTTC. This translates into CTSSQPGLRAVNEQFF.

The chain uses TRBV2 and TRBJ2-2, with D perhaps TRBD2 (5 bases). CDR1 and CDR2 (germline): SNHLY, FYNNEI. V lost 10 bases and J 0 bases, leaving 15 bases between the germline ends. The CDR3 has 15 amino acids. The CDR3 nucleotides are TGTGCCACCTCACTTGCGGGCGCGAACACCGGGGAGCTGTTTTTT. Translating it yields CATSLAGANTGELFF. The variable domain in full, with the rest retrieved from reference TRBV2 and TRBJ2-2, is EPEVTQTPSHQVTQMGQEVILRCVPISNHLYFYWYRQILGQKVEFLVSFYNNEISEKSEIFDDQFSVERPDGSNFTLKIRSTKLEDSAMYFCATSLAGANTGELFFGEGSRLTVL.

The chain joins TRBV19 to TRBJ2-2; tentative D call: TRBD2 (5 bases). Per the germline V gene, CDR1 is LNHDA and CDR2 is SQIVND (reference sequence). This CDR3 contains 16 residues. Trimming stripped 10 bases from V and 3 bases from J, with 21 bases between. The CDR3 region is CATPKVGVRDTGELFF. CDR3 DNA sequence: TGTGCCACCCCTAAAGTCGGGGTACGGGACACCGGGGAGCTGTTTTTT.

This chain uses TRBV7-9 with TRBJ1-5, with D possibly TRBD1 on 5 matching bases. The CDR3 runs to 14 residues. V was clipped by 2 bases and J by 5 bases, with 10 bases between them. Germline CDR1 reads SEHNR; CDR2 reads FQNEAQ (reference sequence). In DNA form, the CDR3 reads TGTGCCAGCAGCTTATCGGGGGGAGATCAGCCCCAGCATTTT. Protein: CASSLSGGDQPQHF.

This sequence joins TRBV2 and TRBJ2-2, with TRBD2 matching 7 bases. The CDR3 contains 16 residues. V trimming: 4 bases; J trimming: 3 bases; junction bases outside the gene matches: 8. Germline loops: CDR1 SNHLY, CDR2 FYNNEI. CDR3 sequence (DNA): TGTGCCAGCAGTGGAGGTGGGGGAGGGTACACCGGGGAGCTGTTTTTT. Amino acid sequence: CASSGGGGGYTGELFF. Filled out from reference TRBV2 and TRBJ2-2, the complete variable domain reads EPEVTQTPSHQVTQMGQEVILRCVPISNHLYFYWYRQILGQKVEFLVSFYNNEISEKSEIFDDQFSVERPDGSNFTLKIRSTKLEDSAMYFCASSGGGGGYTGELFFGEGSRLTVL.

The gene calls are TRBV6-4 and TRBJ2-1; D gene ambiguous. The CDR3 is made up of 16 amino acids. Trimming removed 0 bases from V and 9 bases from J, with 18 bases in between. In germline, CDR1 is MRHNA, CDR2 SNTAGT. For the CDR3, the DNA is TGTGCCAGCAGTGACTCTTCCCCAGCTAGACGCGGTGAGCAGTTCTTC. Encoded protein: CASSDSSPARRGEQFF.

This clone was picked up one time. The rearrangement links TRBV7-8 to TRBJ2-5; 9 positions agree with TRBD2. The CDR3 consists of 15 residues. After removal of 5 bases from V and 5 bases from J, the junction contained 9 bases not matched to a gene. The germline CDR1 and CDR2 sequences are SGHVS and FQNEAQ. The CDR3 nucleotides are TGTGCCAGCAGCCTTAGCGGGAGTTGGTTGGAGACCCAGTACTTC. Amino acids: CASSLSGSWLETQYF.

The V and J genes are TRBV5-1 and TRBJ2-1; perhaps TRBD1 as D (6 bases). Germline V CDR1 and CDR2: SGHRS, YFSETQ. There are 14 residues in the CDR3. Trimming took 0 bases from V and 5 from J, leaving 9 bases between them. The CDR3 is CASSLVPGDNEQFF. The DNA of the CDR3 is TGCGCCAGCAGCTTGGTTCCAGGGGACAATGAGCAGTTCTTC. Filled out from reference TRBV5-1 and TRBJ2-1, the complete variable domain reads KAGVTQTPRYLIKTRGQQVTLSCSPISGHRSVSWYQQTPGQGLQFLFEYFSETQRNKGNFPGRFSGRQFSNSRSEMNVSTLELGDSALYLCASSLVPGDNEQFFGPGTRLTVL.

The CDR3 sequence is CASSLEGSGRALGSYNEQFF. The CDR3 DNA sequence: TGCGCCAGCAGCTTGGAGGGTAGCGGGAGGGCCCTCGGGTCCTACAATGAGCAGTTCTTC. The chain links TRBV5-1 to TRBJ2-1, with 11 bases identical to TRBD2. Per the germline V gene, CDR1 is SGHRS and CDR2 is YFSETQ. The CDR3 spans 20 residues. V was pared by 0 bases and J by 1 base, with 12 bases of the junction left unmatched.

The rearrangement joins TRBV9 to TRBJ2-7; 9 bases fit TRBD2. Germline loops: CDR1 SGDLS, CDR2 YYNGEE. CDR3 length equals 17 residues. Trimming took 0 bases from V and 0 from J; bases not matched to a gene: 7. The DNA of the CDR3 is TGTGCCAGCAGCGTAGAGGGGTCTAGCGGGGACTCCTACGAGCAGTACTTC. It yields the protein CASSVEGSSGDSYEQYF.